This section outlines one T cell receptor (beta chain) sequence together with its context. Germline loops: CDR1 LNHNV, CDR2 YYDKDF (reference sequence). This CDR3 region has 19 residues. With V trimmed by 0 bases and J by 0 bases, 6 bases remained unmatched. These data originate in a study of CD8+ T cells in alopecia areata. After isolation, RNA underwent reverse transcription to generate cDNA as the sequencing template. Clones were sequenced by immunoSEQ multiplex PCR, and TCRdb holds only the in-frame ones, with some missing. The sample consists of under 300,000 clones, roughly two thirds of them appearing once.

The chain carries TRBV15 and TRBJ2-6; 9 positions agree with TRBD1. The sequencing here drew on CD4+ T cells sorted from blood, taken at week 0. The source is a human donor with alopecia areata. The CDR3 sequence is CATSRDGTGYGSGANVLTF. The CDR3 nucleotides are TGTGCCACCAGCAGAGACGGGACAGGGTACGGCTCTGGGGCCAACGTCCTGACTTTC.